This T cell receptor (beta chain) is from a study of CD8 T cell repertoires and HIV-1 epitope variants. Overall study: Twenty-five autologous and known Gag and Nef epitope variant peptides each stimulated T cells separately. 1M T cells were kept uncultured as a baseline. Study observations and caveats: Nine or ten antigen-specific TCR beta clonotypes were found; five or six seemed cross-reactive to variants.

A word on this clone: The antigen is not known.

The germline V gene has CDR1 LNHNV and CDR2 YYDKDF (reference sequence). V lost 0 bases, J lost 9 bases, and 9 bases lay in between. The CDR3 extends over 13 amino acids. Sequencing was performed with immunoSEQ multiplex PCR; in TCRdb, only in-frame clones are kept and a portion is missing. The sample lists roughly 5,200 clones; around two thirds were seen once. This rearrangement joins TRBV15 to TRBJ1-5; D gene ambiguous. Sequencing was carried out using cultured CD8+ T cells derived from PBMCs. The sequence was obtained from a male donor with HIV. The chain's CDR3 is CATSRDRGRPQHF. CDR3 DNA: TGTGCCACCAGCAGAGATAGAGGACGGCCCCAGCATTTT.